This T cell receptor (beta chain) was profiled in a study of blood T cell repertoires in COVID-19 (dated by TCRdb to the early 2020s). Background for the entire study: The collaborator samples originated in the United States, Italy and Spain and spanned the acute and convalescent phases of COVID-19. Deeply sampled blood TCRbeta repertoires from subjects exposed to, actively infected with, or recovered from COVID-19 were included in the dataset. Where HLA class I and class II types were available, the types were taken from metadata supplied by the sample provider, not from assay-based typing. The material from the prospective study consisted of cDNA or gDNA derived from T cells, B-cell-depleted T cells, or PBMCs. The samples were drawn from the first 160 participants of the ongoing ImmuneRACE study and from over a thousand subjects provided by 6 global collaborators. The repertoires were released in a freely available public database meant as a resource for research on the immune response to SARS-CoV-2. Sample metadata almost always included a de-identified subject ID, COVID-19 status, age in years and sex. The research as a whole found: Clinical and demographic metadata were provided uncurated, with the amount varying by source and participant.

TCRbeta CDR3 regions were amplified from genomic DNA by means of the immunoSEQ Assay, a bias-controlled multiplex PCR. Under the source paper's analysis protocol: Nucleated cell counts per sample were estimated from amplification of reference gene primers within the assay. Sequence reads were collapsed and filtered to measure the absolute abundance of every unique TCRbeta CDR3 rearrangement. For each sample, productive Simpson clonality was calculated as the square root of Simpson's diversity index across productive rearrangements. TCRdb carries this immuneACCESS record with in-frame sequences only. Its versions omit some clonotypes, under half of them owing to an unresolved V gene in the studies checked, with the rest unexplained. V and J calls and clone size are given by that table; D and trimming were obtained from the DNA. The sample table contains about 73,000 clones; only one count was recorded for under 90% of them. Jointly, the top ten make up under 4.5% of the sample.

The germline V gene sets CDR1 to SGHRS and CDR2 to YFSETQ. The cysteine opens and the phenylalanine closes a CDR3 of 12 amino acids. Just CDR3 DNA is preserved here, 36 bases in frame from base 1. V is pared back by 2 bases and J by 10 bases, with 10 bases lying between the germline termini. Whole blood was collected in K2EDTA tubes by collaborating institutions according to the institutions' own protocols. For TCRbeta analysis, collaborators shipped samples in one of three forms: frozen whole blood, isolated PBMCs, or DNA extracted from either of those sample types. With respect to this clone: Its antigen specificity is not known. Per-base qualities were not stored, and no clone one base away is much larger.

This receptor was obtained from a woman between 55 and 75 years old with acute or convalescent COVID-19. The chain is encoded by TRBV5-1 joined to TRBJ2-1; the D gene is perhaps TRBD2, from 5 matching bases. The sequenced material came from peripheral blood. The sequence in DNA is TGCGCCAGCAGCTTAGGACTGGACGAGCAGTTCTTC. Its product reads: CASSLGLDEQFF.